This is a list of T cell receptor beta chains from one sample in a study of cytomegalovirus exposure and HLA in healthy donors. Sequencing used immunoSEQ multiplex PCR; TCRdb keeps in-frame clones, though not all of them. The repertoire holds roughly 130,000 clones, with roughly 74% as singletons. Sequencing used PBMCs. These receptors were collected from a man aged 40-49 years in good health and CMV-seropositive. Both conserved end residues are part of each CDR3. D genes are given only for firm matches. Rows give clone size only sometimes, using once, few, many, or a class for an expanded clone.

d_gene: TRBD2; abundance: once; v_gene: TRBV18; j_gene: TRBJ2-1; CDR3aa: CASSLGTSGSYNEQFF; CDR3nt: TGTGCCAGCTCACTTGGGACTAGCGGATCCTACAATGAGCAGTTCTTC
d_gene: TRBD1; abundance: .; v_gene: TRBV5-1; j_gene: TRBJ2-7; CDR3aa: CASSSTGRNEQYF; CDR3nt: TGCGCCAGCAGTTCGACAGGGCGCAACGAGCAGTACTTC
d_gene: .; abundance: .; v_gene: TRBV27; j_gene: TRBJ1-4; CDR3aa: CASSFLSVANEKLFF; CDR3nt: TGTGCCAGCAGTTTTCTCTCTGTTGCTAATGAAAAACTGTTTTTT
d_gene: .; abundance: .; v_gene: TRBV18; j_gene: TRBJ1-5; CDR3aa: CASSPLGGGNQPQHF; CDR3nt: TGTGCCAGCTCACCACTTGGGGGAGGTAATCAGCCCCAGCATTTT
d_gene: .; abundance: .; v_gene: TRBV4-2; j_gene: TRBJ1-4; CDR3aa: CASSHRDGGGRTNEKLFF; CDR3nt: TGTGCCAGCAGCCACCGCGATGGCGGGGGGCGAACTAATGAAAAACTGTTTTTT
d_gene: TRBD2; abundance: .; v_gene: TRBV28; j_gene: TRBJ2-3; CDR3aa: CASSAASGRTSTDTQYF; CDR3nt: TGTGCCAGCAGTGCCGCTAGCGGGAGGACTAGCACAGATACGCAGTATTTT
d_gene: .; abundance: .; v_gene: TRBV5-1; j_gene: TRBJ2-6; CDR3aa: CASSFFGGWVNSGANVLTF; CDR3nt: TGCGCCAGCAGCTTTTTCGGGGGTTGGGTCAACTCTGGGGCCAACGTCCTGACTTTC
d_gene: .; abundance: .; v_gene: TRBV15; j_gene: TRBJ1-5; CDR3aa: CATSRDRRTALNQPQHF; CDR3nt: TGTGCCACCAGCAGAGATAGAAGGACAGCCCTCAATCAGCCCCAGCATTTT
d_gene: TRBD1; abundance: .; v_gene: TRBV2; j_gene: TRBJ1-1; CDR3aa: CASRGQGIEAFF; CDR3nt: TGTGCCAGCAGGGGACAGGGGATTGAAGCTTTCTTT
d_gene: TRBD2; abundance: .; v_gene: TRBV10-2; j_gene: TRBJ2-2; CDR3aa: CASTRTSDTGELFF; CDR3nt: TGCGCCAGCACTCGGACTAGCGACACCGGGGAGCTGTTTTTT
d_gene: .; abundance: .; v_gene: TRBV5-1; j_gene: TRBJ2-7; CDR3aa: CASSPRGGRGSYEQYF; CDR3nt: TGCGCCAGCAGTCCTAGAGGGGGCCGGGGGTCCTACGAGCAGTACTTC
d_gene: .; abundance: .; v_gene: TRBV15; j_gene: TRBJ2-3; CDR3aa: CATSRDLRDTQYF; CDR3nt: TGTGCCACCAGCAGAGATCTGCGTGATACGCAGTATTTT
d_gene: .; abundance: .; v_gene: TRBV4-1; j_gene: TRBJ2-1; CDR3aa: CASSPRGTSYNEQFF; CDR3nt: TGCGCCAGCAGCCCAAGAGGGACATCCTACAATGAGCAGTTCTTC
d_gene: .; abundance: .; v_gene: TRBV25-1; j_gene: TRBJ2-7; CDR3aa: CASSASPYEQYF; CDR3nt: TGTGCCAGCAGTGCGTCCCCCTACGAGCAGTACTTC
d_gene: TRBD1; abundance: once; v_gene: TRBV7-2; j_gene: TRBJ1-2; CDR3aa: CASSLGGTGTTNYGYTF; CDR3nt: TGTGCCAGCAGCTTAGGGGGGACAGGGACGACCAACTATGGCTACACCTTC
d_gene: TRBD2; abundance: .; v_gene: TRBV6-1; j_gene: TRBJ2-1; CDR3aa: CASSAPLAGPYNEQFF; CDR3nt: TGTGCCAGCAGTGCCCCTCTAGCGGGCCCTTACAATGAGCAGTTCTTC
d_gene: TRBD1; abundance: .; v_gene: TRBV5-4; j_gene: TRBJ2-5; CDR3aa: CASSFGIGTGGKGTQYF; CDR3nt: TGTGCCAGCAGCTTCGGGATCGGAACAGGGGGGAAAGGGACCCAGTACTTC
d_gene: TRBD2; abundance: .; v_gene: TRBV5-1; j_gene: TRBJ2-2; CDR3aa: CASSSPPGLAGFATGELFF; CDR3nt: TGCGCCAGCAGTTCTCCTCCGGGACTAGCGGGATTCGCCACCGGGGAGCTGTTTTTT
d_gene: TRBD1; abundance: .; v_gene: TRBV6-4; j_gene: TRBJ2-2; CDR3aa: CASSDGTGGTGELFF; CDR3nt: TGTGCCAGCAGTGACGGGACAGGGGGCACCGGGGAGCTGTTTTTT
d_gene: .; abundance: .; v_gene: TRBV7-2; j_gene: TRBJ1-2; CDR3aa: CASSLGQQNSYGYTF; CDR3nt: TGTGCCAGCAGCTTAGGGCAGCAGAACAGCTATGGCTACACCTTC
d_gene: .; abundance: few; v_gene: TRBV4-1; j_gene: TRBJ2-7; CDR3aa: CASSPGIDYEQYF; CDR3nt: TGCGCCAGCAGCCCCGGGATAGACTACGAGCAGTACTTC
d_gene: .; abundance: .; v_gene: TRBV29-1; j_gene: TRBJ1-3; CDR3aa: CSVYTGSGNTIYF; CDR3nt: TGCAGCGTATACACAGGGTCTGGAAACACCATATATTTT
d_gene: .; abundance: few; v_gene: TRBV5-1; j_gene: TRBJ2-7; CDR3aa: CASSPSWQGGNEQYF; CDR3nt: TGCGCCAGCAGCCCTAGTTGGCAGGGCGGGAACGAGCAGTACTTC
d_gene: TRBD2; abundance: .; v_gene: TRBV19; j_gene: TRBJ2-1; CDR3aa: CASSIPRTSGRPAEQFF; CDR3nt: TGTGCCAGTAGTATCCCTCGGACTAGCGGGAGACCAGCTGAGCAGTTCTTC
d_gene: .; abundance: .; v_gene: TRBV28; j_gene: TRBJ2-7; CDR3aa: CASIPLGRDSYEQYF; CDR3nt: TGTGCCAGTATACCTCTGGGGCGAGACTCCTACGAGCAGTACTTC
d_gene: .; abundance: few; v_gene: TRBV7-2; j_gene: TRBJ2-1; CDR3aa: CASSLARDIPNEQFF; CDR3nt: TGTGCCAGCAGCTTAGCCCGGGACATCCCCAATGAGCAGTTCTTC
d_gene: .; abundance: .; v_gene: TRBV5-5; j_gene: TRBJ2-2; CDR3aa: CASRQVNTGELFF; CDR3nt: TGTGCCAGCAGACAAGTAAACACCGGGGAGCTGTTTTTT
d_gene: .; abundance: .; v_gene: TRBV5-6; j_gene: TRBJ2-6; CDR3aa: CASSLFENSGANVLTF; CDR3nt: TGTGCCAGCAGCTTGTTCGAGAACTCTGGGGCCAACGTCCTGACTTTC
d_gene: .; abundance: once; v_gene: TRBV28; j_gene: TRBJ1-2; CDR3aa: CASSLPGGVGGYTF; CDR3nt: TGTGCCAGCAGCCTTCCGGGAGGTGTAGGGGGCTACACCTTC
d_gene: .; abundance: .; v_gene: TRBV19; j_gene: TRBJ2-7; CDR3aa: CASSTNRVKSSYEQYF; CDR3nt: TGTGCCAGTAGTACGAACAGGGTGAAGAGCTCCTACGAGCAGTACTTC
d_gene: .; abundance: .; v_gene: TRBV28; j_gene: TRBJ2-1; CDR3aa: CASNRRGTSNEQFF; CDR3nt: TGTGCCAGCAATCGTAGGGGTACGTCCAATGAGCAGTTCTTC
d_gene: .; abundance: .; v_gene: TRBV11-2; j_gene: TRBJ1-3; CDR3aa: CASSSRQTSGNTIYF; CDR3nt: TGTGCCAGCAGCAGCCGACAGACCTCTGGAAACACCATATATTTT
d_gene: .; abundance: .; v_gene: TRBV6-5; j_gene: TRBJ1-2; CDR3aa: CASIPTRGNYGYTF; CDR3nt: TGTGCCAGCATCCCGACCCGGGGGAACTATGGCTACACCTTC
d_gene: TRBD2; abundance: few; v_gene: TRBV7-2; j_gene: TRBJ2-7; CDR3aa: CASSSSGGSLYEQYF; CDR3nt: TGTGCCAGCAGTTCCTCGGGCGGGAGTCTCTACGAGCAGTACTTC
d_gene: .; abundance: .; v_gene: TRBV28; j_gene: TRBJ2-2; CDR3aa: CASSLGGANTGELFF; CDR3nt: TGTGCCAGCAGTTTAGGCGGGGCGAACACCGGGGAGCTGTTTTTT
d_gene: TRBD1; abundance: .; v_gene: TRBV7-9; j_gene: TRBJ1-5; CDR3aa: CASSLVGTGGNQPQHF; CDR3nt: TGTGCCAGCAGCTTAGTGGGGACAGGGGGCAATCAGCCCCAGCATTTT
d_gene: .; abundance: .; v_gene: TRBV30; j_gene: TRBJ2-7; CDR3aa: CAWRPGHPYEQYF; CDR3nt: TGTGCCTGGCGACCGGGACATCCTTACGAGCAGTACTTC
d_gene: TRBD2; abundance: .; v_gene: TRBV4-2; j_gene: TRBJ2-3; CDR3aa: CASSQVVAGGHRDTQYF; CDR3nt: TGTGCCAGCAGCCAAGTTGTAGCGGGGGGGCATCGGGATACGCAGTATTTT
d_gene: TRBD2; abundance: .; v_gene: TRBV28; j_gene: TRBJ2-5; CDR3aa: CASSPGEGRVETQYF; CDR3nt: TGTGCCAGCAGTCCCGGGGAGGGGAGAGTGGAGACCCAGTACTTC
d_gene: .; abundance: .; v_gene: TRBV11-2; j_gene: TRBJ2-4; CDR3aa: CASSRDSPLGVQYF; CDR3nt: TGTGCCAGCAGCAGGGACTCTCCCCTTGGCGTTCAGTACTTC
d_gene: .; abundance: .; v_gene: TRBV18; j_gene: TRBJ1-2; CDR3aa: CASSRGGALKGGYTF; CDR3nt: TGTGCCAGCTCACGTGGAGGGGCCCTCAAGGGTGGCTACACCTTC
d_gene: .; abundance: few; v_gene: TRBV5-1; j_gene: TRBJ2-7; CDR3aa: CASSSEGNQGDEQYF; CDR3nt: TGCGCCAGCAGCTCGGAGGGCAACCAGGGGGACGAGCAGTACTTC
d_gene: TRBD2; abundance: .; v_gene: TRBV7-2; j_gene: TRBJ2-1; CDR3aa: CASNRRGGREEQFF; CDR3nt: TGTGCCAGCAATCGGCGGGGGGGCCGGGAAGAGCAGTTCTTC
d_gene: TRBD1; abundance: .; v_gene: TRBV7-2; j_gene: TRBJ2-7; CDR3aa: CASHRTGTYEQYF; CDR3nt: TGTGCCAGCCATCGGACAGGGACCTACGAGCAGTACTTC
d_gene: .; abundance: .; v_gene: TRBV19; j_gene: TRBJ2-1; CDR3aa: CASSIEEAYNEQFF; CDR3nt: TGTGCCAGTAGTATAGAGGAGGCCTACAATGAGCAGTTCTTC
d_gene: TRBD1; abundance: .; v_gene: TRBV6-4; j_gene: TRBJ2-6; CDR3aa: CASSEGQGVLGANVLTF; CDR3nt: TGTGCCAGCAGTGAGGGACAGGGAGTCCTTGGGGCCAACGTCCTGACTTTC
d_gene: .; abundance: .; v_gene: TRBV6-1; j_gene: TRBJ1-2; CDR3aa: CASKASQGGVYGYTF; CDR3nt: TGTGCCAGCAAGGCGTCACAGGGTGGTGTCTATGGCTACACCTTC
d_gene: TRBD2; abundance: .; v_gene: TRBV18; j_gene: TRBJ2-1; CDR3aa: CASTQVGRDYDNEQFF; CDR3nt: TGTGCCAGCACACAGGTCGGTCGGGACTATGACAATGAGCAGTTCTTC
d_gene: .; abundance: .; v_gene: TRBV28; j_gene: TRBJ2-6; CDR3aa: CASSLYSSSSGANVLTF; CDR3nt: TGTGCCAGCAGTCTGTACAGTAGTAGCTCTGGGGCCAACGTCCTGACTTTC
d_gene: .; abundance: .; v_gene: TRBV4-2; j_gene: TRBJ2-5; CDR3aa: CASSQDPREVETQYF; CDR3nt: TGTGCCAGCAGCCAAGATCCCAGGGAGGTAGAGACCCAGTACTTC
d_gene: .; abundance: .; v_gene: TRBV9; j_gene: TRBJ2-3; CDR3aa: CASSVARGGVSDTQYF; CDR3nt: TGTGCCAGCAGCGTAGCTAGGGGGGGGGTTTCAGATACGCAGTATTTT
d_gene: .; abundance: .; v_gene: TRBV5-4; j_gene: TRBJ1-4; CDR3aa: CASSRRTESLGTNEKLFF; CDR3nt: TGTGCCAGCAGCCGACGGACAGAGAGCCTGGGTACTAATGAAAAACTGTTTTTT
d_gene: .; abundance: .; v_gene: TRBV5-5; j_gene: TRBJ2-7; CDR3aa: CASSQSGDYEQYF; CDR3nt: TGTGCCAGCAGCCAGTCGGGGGACTACGAGCAGTACTTC
d_gene: .; abundance: once; v_gene: TRBV9; j_gene: TRBJ2-3; CDR3aa: CASSVEGGGSTDTQYF; CDR3nt: TGTGCCAGCAGCGTAGAAGGAGGAGGGTCCACAGATACGCAGTATTTT